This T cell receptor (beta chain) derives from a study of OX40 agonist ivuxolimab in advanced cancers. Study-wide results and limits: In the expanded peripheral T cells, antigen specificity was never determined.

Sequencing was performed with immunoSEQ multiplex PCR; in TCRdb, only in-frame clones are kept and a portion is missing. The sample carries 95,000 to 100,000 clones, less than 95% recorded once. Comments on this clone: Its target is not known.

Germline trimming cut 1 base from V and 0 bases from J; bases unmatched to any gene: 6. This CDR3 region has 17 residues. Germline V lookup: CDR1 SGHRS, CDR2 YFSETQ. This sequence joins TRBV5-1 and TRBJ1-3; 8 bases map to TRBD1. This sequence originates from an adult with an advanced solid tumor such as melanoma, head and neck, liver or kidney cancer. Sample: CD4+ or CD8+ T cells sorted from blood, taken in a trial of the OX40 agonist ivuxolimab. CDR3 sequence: CASSLRSGGGSGNTIYF. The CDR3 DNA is TGCGCCAGCAGCTTGAGGTCAGGGGGCGGCTCTGGAAACACCATATATTTT.